This TCR beta chain was obtained from a study of a mutant IDH1 vaccine in newly diagnosed glioma. In regard to this clone: Its antigen remains unidentified.

The table came from immunoSEQ multiplex PCR; TCRdb's copy has only in-frame clones and leaves some out. The table records under 150,000 clones, 90% of them present only once. V lost 0 bases and J lost 4; bases outside the gene matches: 5. CDR3 length: 16 residues. The germline gives CDR1 WNHNN, CDR2 SYGVQD (reference sequence). As for time point: week 11, during vaccination. Doses consisted of 300 ug of mutant IDH1 20-mer peptide each, paired with topical imiquimod. The input for sequencing was PBMCs, taken from a glioma patient whose treatment included an IDH1 peptide vaccine. The chain has TRBV10-1 and TRBJ2-2; 7 nucleotides align to TRBD1. The origin of this receptor is a woman between 50 and 59 years old with glioma. CDR3 nucleotide sequence: TGCGCCAGCAGTGAGTCTTGGACAGGTATCACCGGGGAGCTGTTTTTT. It codes for CASSESWTGITGELFF.